The next 7 T cell receptor beta chains were all read from a single sample in a study of cytomegalovirus exposure and HLA in healthy donors. The assay was immunoSEQ multiplex PCR, and TCRdb's table has in-frame clones only and misses some. Of under 300,000 clones listed, around 90% are singletons. The sequencing input was PBMCs. Source of these receptors: a woman between 18 and 29 years old in good health and CMV-seronegative.

The V call is TRBV6-5, the J call TRBJ2-7; D is possibly TRBD1 (6 bases). V lost 0 bases to trimming and J lost 2 bases, with 11 bases between them. Germline values: CDR1 MNHEY, CDR2 SVGAGI. The CDR3 totals 15 residues. The chain's CDR3 is CASSYSTGSPYEQYF. The CDR3 region has the DNA TGTGCCAGCAGTTACTCAACAGGGAGCCCCTACGAGCAGTACTTC.

The rearrangement uses TRBV7-2 and TRBJ1-5, with D uncertain. Germline lookup yields CDR1 SGHTA and CDR2 FQGNSA. Trimming shortened V by 1 base and J by 2 bases, and 3 bases separated the two germline ends. The CDR3 spans 13 residues. The CDR3 nucleotides read TGTGCCAGCAGCTTAGTAGGCAATCAGCCCCAGCATTTT. Encoded protein: CASSLVGNQPQHF. The full variable domain, rest sourced from reference TRBV7-2 and TRBJ1-5, is GAGVSQSPSNKVTEKGKDVELRCDPISGHTALYWYRQSLGQGLEFLIYFQGNSAPDKSGLPSDRFSAERTGGSVSTLTIQRTQQEDSAVYLCASSLVGNQPQHFGDGTRLSIL.

About this clone: Within the sample, other DNA sequences also encode this same CDR3. The rearrangement uses TRBV28 and TRBJ2-7; a possible D gene is TRBD1 (7 bases). The germline V gene has CDR1 MDHEN and CDR2 SYDVKM. V gave up 2 bases and J gave up 3 bases, with 8 bases separating them. The CDR3 totals 13 residues. The CDR3 here is CASSLQGGYEQYF. The CDR3 coding sequence is TGTGCCAGCAGTTTACAGGGGGGCTACGAGCAGTACTTC. Combining the CDR3 with reference TRBV28 and TRBJ2-7 gives the whole variable domain DVKVTQSSRYLVKRTGEKVFLECVQDMDHENMFWYRQDPGLGLRLIYFSYDVKMKEKGDIPEGYSVSREKKERFSLILESASTNQTSMYLCASSLQGGYEQYFGPGTRLTVT.

This chain connects TRBV6-1 to TRBJ2-7; 8 bases are shared with TRBD2. The CDR3 is made up of 15 amino acids. Germline V gives CDR1 MNHNS, CDR2 SASEGT. The V segment lost 1 base and the J segment 3 bases; nucleotides outside the gene matches: 5. This CDR3 reads CASSEEVSGDYEQYV. The CDR3 DNA follows: TGTGCCAGCAGTGAAGAGGTTAGCGGGGACTACGAGCAGTACGTC.

This chain links TRBV28 with TRBJ1-1, with 7 bases matching TRBD1. V trimming: 5 bases; J trimming: 0 bases; junction bases outside the gene matches: 3. Per germline, CDR1 MDHEN and CDR2 SYDVKM. The CDR3 totals 14 residues. CDR3 DNA sequence: TGTGCCAGCAGTCACAGGGGCCTGAACACTGAAGCTTTCTTT. Translating it yields CASSHRGLNTEAFF.

The J gene is TRBJ2-7, the V gene TRBV6-1; 7 nucleotides align to TRBD1. J lost 3 bases, V lost 2 bases, and 4 bases had no gene match. CDR3 length: 14 amino acids. CDR1 and CDR2 (germline): MNHNS, SASEGT. The CDR3 DNA reads as TGTGCCAGCAGTGAACCCGGGACAGACTACGAGCAGTACGTC. This translates into CASSEPGTDYEQYV.

The chain couples TRBV5-8 to TRBJ2-7; TRBD1 matches at 10 bases. After removal of 3 bases from V and 2 bases from J, the junction contained 5 bases not matched to a gene. The CDR3 totals 15 residues. Germline values: CDR1 SGHTS, CDR2 YDEGEE. The CDR3 loop reads CASSYRQGAAYEQYV. The CDR3 DNA is TGTGCCAGCAGCTACCGACAGGGGGCTGCCTACGAGCAGTACGTC.